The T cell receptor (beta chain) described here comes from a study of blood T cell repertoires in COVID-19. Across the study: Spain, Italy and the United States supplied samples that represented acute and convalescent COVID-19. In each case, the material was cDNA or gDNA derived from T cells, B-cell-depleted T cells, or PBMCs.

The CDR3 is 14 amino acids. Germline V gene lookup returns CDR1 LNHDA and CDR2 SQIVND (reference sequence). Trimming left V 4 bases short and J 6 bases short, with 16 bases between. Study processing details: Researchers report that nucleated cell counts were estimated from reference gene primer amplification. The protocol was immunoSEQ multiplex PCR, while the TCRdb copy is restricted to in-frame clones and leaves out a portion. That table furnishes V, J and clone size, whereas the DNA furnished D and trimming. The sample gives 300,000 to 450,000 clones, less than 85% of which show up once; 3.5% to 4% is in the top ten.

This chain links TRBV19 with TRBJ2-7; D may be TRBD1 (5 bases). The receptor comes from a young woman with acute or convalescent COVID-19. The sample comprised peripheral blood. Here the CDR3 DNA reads TGTGCCAGTAGTACCGACGACGAAGGGGTCGAGCAGTACTTC. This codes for CASSTDDEGVEQYF.